This T cell receptor beta chain was sequenced in a study of shared clonotypes between healthy human individuals. General study points: Naive subsets generally exceeded memory subsets in estimated richness.

The DNA input per sorted-subset replicate PCR was 200 ng, corresponding to some 30,000 T cell genomes. Profiled with immunoSEQ multiplex PCR; TCRdb holds only in-frame clones, not every one. Among just under 350,000 clones listed, around 79% were seen once. CD4+ cells were split into CD45RA+ naive and CD45RA-negative memory subsets. About this clone itself: The antigen is not known.

V was cut by 7 bases and J by 7 bases, with 23 bases left in between. The CDR3 covers 16 residues. Per the germline V gene, CDR1 is LNHDA and CDR2 is SQIVND (reference sequence). The sample was memory CD4+ T cells sorted from blood. As for subset: CD45RA-negative fraction. The clonotype comes from a man younger than 40 in good health. The J gene is TRBJ2-1, the V gene TRBV19, with D possibly TRBD1 on 5 matching bases. DNA for the CDR3: TGTGCCAGTAACCAAAGGGGAATTGGGGAAGGGAATGAGCAGTTCTTC. Residues: CASNQRGIGEGNEQFF.